In this sample, the clone carrying this T cell receptor (beta chain) turned up once. Its antigen is unidentified. Germline CDR1 and CDR2: SQVTM and ANQGSEA. V lost 7 bases to trimming and J lost 3 bases; unmatched junction nucleotides: 10. The CDR3 consists of 14 residues. 60 Vbeta and 13 Jbeta primers were used in PCR. Clones were read by immunoSEQ multiplex PCR, and TCRdb kept only the in-frame ones, dropping some. The repertoire holds over 150,000 clones, around four fifths seen once, with about 10% in the top ten. This sample was taken from a study of cytomegalovirus exposure and HLA in healthy donors. Study-wide context: One earlier analysis, a look at about 179 million T cells, found 100 million to 130 million unique TCR beta sequences.

Broader study findings: The Asian-associated ancestry cluster reportedly had fewer N-insertions than the roughly 720-donor mean in a later analysis.

The sequenced sample was PBMCs. This TCR derives from a man aged 45-65 years in good health and CMV-seropositive. V is TRBV29-1 and J is TRBJ2-7; 9 positions match TRBD1. The DNA of the CDR3 is TGCAGCGCAACCCCGATGACAGGGGGCTACGAGCAGTACTTC. It specifies CSATPMTGGYEQYF.